This is a list of T cell receptor beta chains from one sample in a study of T cell repertoires in cytomegalovirus infection. MiXCR, applied by TCRdb to the reads, yields one record per CDR3 protein. The sample lists about half a million distinct CDR3 sequences; about two fifths were seen once. Their specific antigens are unknown. Sequenced material: cultured PBMCs, taken from culture after CMV antigen stimulation. The receptors were sampled from a human donor in good health (CMV status not recorded). Some clones in this sample may be carry-over from other donors' samples. Each CDR3 is given with its conserved first and last residue. A D gene is named only where the DNA matches it firmly. Only some rows state a clone size, as once, few, many or a class for expanded clones.

D	V	size	J	CDR3	DNA
.	TRBV7-2	few	TRBJ1-3	CASSPEGTSGNTIYF	TGTGCCAGCAGCCCAGAGGGCACCTCTGGAAACACCATATATTTT
TRBD1	TRBV5-1	.	TRBJ2-3	CASSLEQGAGTDTQYF	TGCGCCAGCAGCTTGGAACAGGGGGCCGGCACAGATACGCAGTATTTT
TRBD2	TRBV20-1	few	TRBJ2-7	CSAYLAGGSYEQYF	TGCAGTGCTTACCTAGCGGGGGGATCGTACGAGCAGTACTTC
.	TRBV20-1	once	TRBJ2-1	CSARGERGSYNEQFF	TGCAGTGCTAGAGGGGAACGGGGCTCCTACAATGAGCAGTTCTTC
.	TRBV10-3	few	TRBJ2-7	CAISDNGPFYEQYF	TGTGCCATCAGTGATAACGGACCCTTCTACGAGCAGTACTTC
TRBD2	TRBV7-6	.	TRBJ2-7	CASSAGLVDEQYF	TGTGCCAGCAGCGCCGGACTAGTCGACGAGCAGTACTTC
.	TRBV7-2	many	TRBJ2-7	CASRQGYEQYF	TGTGCCAGCAGGCAGGGCTACGAGCAGTACTTC
TRBD1	TRBV25-1	few	TRBJ2-5	CASSAHRGQIQETQYF	TGTGCCAGCAGTGCCCACAGGGGACAGATACAAGAGACCCAGTACTTC
TRBD2	TRBV4-1	few	TRBJ2-5	CASSQQLAGGQETQYF	TGCGCCAGCAGCCAACAATTAGCGGGAGGGCAAGAGACCCAGTACTTC
.	TRBV7-2	few	TRBJ1-1	CASSLDVGRPTEAFF	TGTGCCAGCAGCTTAGATGTCGGACGTCCCACTGAAGCTTTCTTT
TRBD1	TRBV7-2	few	TRBJ1-2	CASSSRTGVPYGYTF	TGTGCCAGCAGCTCACGGACAGGGGTCCCCTATGGCTACACCTTC
TRBD2	TRBV7-9	.	TRBJ2-1	CASSLVAGAGNEQFF	TGTGCCAGCAGCTTAGTAGCGGGAGCGGGTAATGAGCAGTTCTTC
TRBD2	TRBV11-2	few	TRBJ2-1	CASSLRPGGGAYNEQFF	TGTGCCAGCAGCTTACGCCCGGGAGGGGGGGCCTACAATGAGCAGTTCTTC
.	TRBV5-1	.	TRBJ2-3	CASSLTDYGTQYF	TGCGCCAGCAGCTTGACGGACTATGGTACGCAGTATTTT
TRBD1	TRBV7-2	.	TRBJ2-1	CASSPGDRSHNEQFF	TGTGCCAGCAGCCCGGGGGACAGGTCCCACAATGAGCAGTTCTTC
TRBD2	TRBV11-3	few	TRBJ2-3	CASSRTQQRGVVTDTQYF	TGTGCCAGCAGTCGGACTCAGCAGCGGGGGGTAGTCACAGATACGCAGTATTTT
.	TRBV12-3/TRBV12-4	few	TRBJ2-3	CASSFRGFNTDTQYF	TGTGCCAGCAGTTTCCGGGGATTTAACACAGATACGCAGTATTTT
.	TRBV18	.	TRBJ1-5	CASSPKSGSNQPQHF	TGTGCCAGCTCACCCAAAAGCGGTAGCAATCAGCCCCAGCATTTT
TRBD2	TRBV12-3/TRBV12-4	.	TRBJ2-3	CASSLKIAGVSDTQYF	TGTGCCAGCAGTTTAAAAATAGCGGGCGTCTCAGATACGCAGTATTTT
.	TRBV7-2	.	TRBJ2-3	CASSLKPDSSTDTQYF	TGTGCCAGCAGCTTAAAGCCGGACAGTAGCACAGATACGCAGTATTTT
.	TRBV7-6	few	TRBJ1-6	CASSLRQGESPLHF	TGTGCCAGCAGCTTGCGGCAGGGAGAATCACCCCTCCACTTT
.	TRBV20-1	.	TRBJ2-7	CSARDSGVYEQYF	TGCAGTGCTAGAGATTCGGGGGTCTACGAGCAGTACTTC
TRBD1	TRBV19	.	TRBJ1-5	CASQSRTGGQALSQPQHF	TGTGCCTCCCAAAGTCGGACAGGAGGACAGGCGTTGAGTCAGCCCCAGCATTTT
TRBD2	TRBV10-3	.	TRBJ2-5	CAIRKAGGRQETQYF	TGTGCCATCAGGAAAGCGGGGGGCCGCCAAGAGACCCAGTACTTC
.	TRBV28	few	TRBJ2-7	CASSFKPGFEQYF	TGTGCCAGCAGTTTTAAACCGGGATTCGAGCAGTACTTC
TRBD2	TRBV6-5	.	TRBJ2-7	CASSLLAGGLEQYF	TGTGCCAGCAGTTTACTAGCGGGGGGGCTCGAGCAGTACTTC
.	TRBV12-3/TRBV12-4	.	TRBJ2-5	CASSSRRIELAETQYF	TGTGCCAGCAGTTCACGACGGATAGAGTTAGCGGAGACCCAGTACTTC
.	TRBV15	once	TRBJ2-5	CATSRDQLYQETQYF	TGTGCCACCAGCAGAGATCAGTTGTACCAAGAGACCCAGTACTTC
.	TRBV6-2/TRBV6-3	.	TRBJ2-5	CASSKRQVEETQYF	TGTGCCAGCAGTAAGCGACAGGTCGAAGAGACCCAGTACTTC
.	TRBV28	.	TRBJ2-1	CASRYSSYNEQFF	TGTGCCAGCCGGTACTCTTCCTACAATGAGCAGTTCTTC
.	TRBV2	few	TRBJ2-5	CASIRLGQETQYF	TGTGCCAGCATCAGACTAGGCCAAGAGACCCAGTACTTC
.	TRBV19	.	TRBJ1-1	CASSRHTGPRGTEAFF	TGTGCCAGTAGTCGCCACACCGGGCCCCGAGGGACTGAAGCTTTCTTT
.	TRBV7-4	.	TRBJ1-2	CASMGDGYTF	TGTGCCAGCATGGGGGATGGCTACACCTTC
.	TRBV10-3	.	TRBJ1-2	CAINRDTSYGYTF	TGTGCCATAAACCGGGACACAAGCTATGGCTACACCTTC
TRBD1	TRBV6-1	.	TRBJ2-7	CASSEAGGQGYEQYF	TGTGCCAGCAGTGAAGCGGGGGGACAGGGGTACGAGCAGTACTTC
TRBD1	TRBV5-4	.	TRBJ1-1	CASSLPTQGAEAEAFF	TGTGCCAGCAGCTTGCCTACCCAGGGGGCGGAGGCTGAAGCTTTCTTT
.	TRBV9	.	TRBJ1-2	CASSVGGGTTYGYTF	TGTGCCAGCAGCGTAGGGGGCGGGACAACGTATGGCTACACCTTC
.	TRBV7-2	many	TRBJ2-5	CASSPTLQETQYF	TGTGCCAGCAGCCCGACCCTCCAAGAGACCCAGTACTTC
.	TRBV6-1	few	TRBJ1-4	CASQRGKDEKLFF	TGTGCCAGCCAGCGTGGGAAGGATGAAAAACTGTTTTTT
TRBD1	TRBV10-3	few	TRBJ2-1	CAISESAGGLDEQFF	TGTGCCATCAGTGAGTCGGCAGGGGGCTTAGATGAGCAGTTCTTC